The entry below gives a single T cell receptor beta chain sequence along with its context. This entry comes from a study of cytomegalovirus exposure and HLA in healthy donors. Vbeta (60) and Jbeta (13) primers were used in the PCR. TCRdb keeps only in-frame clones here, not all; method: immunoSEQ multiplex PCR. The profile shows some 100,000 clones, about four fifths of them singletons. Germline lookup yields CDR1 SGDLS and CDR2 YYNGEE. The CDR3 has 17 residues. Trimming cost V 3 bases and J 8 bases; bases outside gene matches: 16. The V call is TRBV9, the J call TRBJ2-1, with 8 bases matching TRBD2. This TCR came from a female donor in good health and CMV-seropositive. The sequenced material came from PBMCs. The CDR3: CASSATSGGLLGDEQFF. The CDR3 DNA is TGTGCCAGCAGCGCGACGAGCGGGGGACTCCTCGGGGATGAGCAGTTCTTC.